This passage covers 14 T cell receptor beta chains from one sample sequenced in a study of cytomegalovirus exposure and HLA in healthy donors. PCR was performed using 60 Vbeta and 13 Jbeta primers. Sequenced by immunoSEQ multiplex PCR; TCRdb stores in-frame clones only, minus some. This table holds roughly 50,000 clones. Sequenced sample: PBMCs. These receptors were obtained from a male donor in good health and CMV-seropositive.

V gene TRBV4-3 combines with J gene TRBJ2-7; D is undetermined. V gave up 0 bases and J gave up 0 bases, with 6 bases separating them. Germline loops: CDR1 LGHNA, CDR2 YSLEER. The CDR3 consists of 14 residues. CDR3: CASSQDVLSYEQYF. In nucleotides, the CDR3 is TGCGCCAGCAGCCAAGATGTCCTCTCCTACGAGCAGTACTTC.

The J gene is TRBJ1-2, the V gene TRBV5-1; TRBD1 aligns across 8 bases. V lost 2 bases to trimming and J lost 0 bases; unmatched junction nucleotides: 9. CDR1 and CDR2 from the germline V gene are SGHRS and YFSETQ. The CDR3 consists of 17 residues. CDR3 amino acids: CASSFGKQGVANYGYTF. The CDR3 DNA follows: TGCGCCAGCAGCTTCGGCAAACAGGGGGTGGCTAACTATGGCTACACCTTC.

The chain carries TRBV6-6 and TRBJ1-5; D is unresolved. Germline values: CDR1 MNHNY, CDR2 SVGAGI (reference sequence). This CDR3 is 15 amino acids long. The V gene lost 5 bases and the J gene lost 3 bases, with 14 bases spanning the gap. The CDR3 here is CASSPLRGPNQPQHF. The CDR3 nucleotides are TGTGCCAGCAGTCCCCTCAGAGGGCCCAATCAGCCCCAGCATTTT.

The chain uses TRBV14 and TRBJ2-1, with D tentatively TRBD2 (5 bases). The CDR3 is made up of 16 amino acids. Germline CDR1 reads SGHDN; CDR2 reads FVKESK. V lost 4 bases, J lost 7 bases, and 20 bases lay in between. The CDR3, as DNA: TGTGCCAGCAGCCGGATAGAGCGGCCGTTAACTAATGAGCAGTTCTTC. Translation: CASSRIERPLTNEQFF.

The chain recombines TRBV2 with TRBJ2-5, with 8 bases fitting TRBD2. V was pared by 7 bases and J by 0 bases, with 4 bases of the junction left unmatched. CDR3 length equals 14 residues. Germline lookup yields CDR1 SNHLY and CDR2 FYNNEI. The CDR3, as DNA: TGTGCCAGCACCCGGGGGGGATACCAAGAGACCCAGTACTTC. Translated, it gives CASTRGGYQETQYF.

The chain has TRBV18 and TRBJ1-6, with a weak D call TRBD1 (6 bases). Germline-derived CDR1 and CDR2 are KGHSH and LQKENI. V was cut by 6 bases and J by 6 bases, with 12 bases left in between. This CDR3 contains 14 residues. The CDR3 is CASSRTETNSPLHF. In DNA form, the CDR3 reads TGTGCCAGCTCCCGGACAGAGACTAATTCACCCCTCCACTTT.

V gene TRBV27 combines with J gene TRBJ2-5, with D uncertain. Trimming removed 0 bases from V and 5 bases from J, with 7 bases in between. Germline V gene data show CDR1 as MNHEY and CDR2 as SMNVEV (reference sequence). The CDR3 has 13 residues. The CDR3 loop is CASSLSVLETQYF. The CDR3 DNA reads as TGTGCCAGCAGTTTATCTGTCTTGGAGACCCAGTACTTC.

This sequence joins TRBV6-6 and TRBJ1-6; D is unresolved. Looked up from germline, CDR1 is MNHNY and CDR2 is SVGAGI (reference sequence). V was clipped by 7 bases and J by 6 bases, with 16 bases between them. The CDR3 sequence is 15 residues long. The chain's CDR3 is CASTPRESSNSPLHF. In nucleotides, the CDR3 is TGTGCCAGCACCCCAAGAGAAAGTAGTAATTCACCCCTCCACTTT.

The rearrangement links TRBV30 to TRBJ1-6, with TRBD1 identical over 7 bases. This CDR3 contains 12 residues. Germline V gene lookup returns CDR1 GTSNPN and CDR2 SVGIG (reference sequence). Trimming removed 5 bases from V and 5 bases from J; junction bases left unmatched: 0. The CDR3 region is CAWDRDNSPLHF. In DNA, the CDR3 is TGTGCCTGGGACAGGGATAATTCACCCCTCCACTTT.

The V and J genes are TRBV27 and TRBJ2-7, with a tentative D call TRBD1 (5 bases). Germline-derived CDR1 and CDR2 are MNHEY and SMNVEV (reference sequence). V lost 8 bases and J 2 bases, leaving 13 bases between the germline ends. The CDR3 runs 13 residues. The CDR3 bases are TGTGCCAGCGGCTTGGGGCGGCCCTACGAGCAGTACTTC. Translating it yields CASGLGRPYEQYF.

This chain joins TRBV2 and TRBJ2-2; D is perhaps TRBD2 (6 bases). The CDR3 covers 14 residues. The germline V gene has CDR1 SNHLY and CDR2 FYNNEI. The V end was cut by 10 bases, the J end by 2 bases, with 14 bases between. DNA of the CDR3: TGTGCCACCGGGGGACGATATAACACCGGGGAGCTGTTTTTT. Translated, it gives CATGGRYNTGELFF.

This rearrangement joins TRBV6-5 to TRBJ2-7; TRBD1 matches at 11 bases. Unmatched junction bases numbered 8, after V lost 5 bases and J lost 5 bases. Germline V gene sequence: CDR1 MNHEY, CDR2 SVGAGI. The CDR3 runs 15 residues. As DNA, the CDR3 is TGTGCCAGCAGTCGAGCCGGACAGGGGGCGAACGAGCAGTACTTC. This codes for CASSRAGQGANEQYF.

The V and J genes are TRBV19 and TRBJ1-5; 9 bases are shared with TRBD1. The CDR3 has 14 residues. Per the germline V gene, CDR1 is LNHDA and CDR2 is SQIVND (reference sequence). J gave up 6 bases and V 4 bases, and 4 bases lay outside the gene matches. In DNA form, the CDR3 reads TGTGCCAGTAGTACGGACAGGGGTGGTCAGCCCCAGCATTTT. It encodes CASSTDRGGQPQHF.

This chain links TRBV6-1 with TRBJ2-7; the match to TRBD1 covers 9 bases. CDR3 size: 15 residues. With V trimmed by 3 bases and J by 0 bases, 3 bases remained unmatched. From germline, CDR1 is MNHNS and CDR2 SASEGT. The CDR3 region has the DNA TGTGCCAGCAGTGACGGACAGGGGTTCTCCTACGAGCAGTACTTC. This codes for CASSDGQGFSYEQYF.